This T cell receptor beta chain was sequenced during a study of T cells in Graves' hyperthyroidism and ophthalmopathy. Investigators excluded patients with uncontrolled infection, other autoimmune disease, pregnancy or lactation. Orbital computed tomography and thyroid ultrasound, together with serum TRAb and thyroxine and clinical symptoms, were used for diagnoses. Comment on this clonotype: Its cognate antigen is unknown.

The investigators amplified TCR beta CDR3 regions from RNA transcripts. TCR CDR3 underwent first-round RT-PCR with the HTBI primer set. TCRdb reanalysed the multiplex PCR reads using MiXCR and keeps one entry per CDR3 protein. The table lists over 650,000 distinct CDR3 sequences, 40% to 55% of them singletons. Whole-study findings and limits: The model forecast ophthalmopathy, anticipating it by a median roughly 6.3 months before onset. Classification by a 13 V-J model distinguished ophthalmopathy from stable hyperthyroidism.

Specimen: peripheral blood or thyroid tissue (not recorded which). The sequence derives from an adult man with Graves' disease, either hyperthyroidism or ophthalmopathy (not recorded which).

The CDR3 DNA follows: TGTGCCAGCAGCTTCCCCGGCAGGAACTATGGCTACACCTTC. Encoded protein: CASSFPGRNYGYTF. J is TRBJ1-2 and V is TRBV7-9; unclear D gene. From germline, CDR1 is SEHNR and CDR2 FQNEAQ (reference sequence). Trimming left V 3 bases short and J 2 bases short, with 10 bases between. CDR3 length equals 14 residues.